This is a list of T cell receptor beta chains from one sample in a study of blood T cell repertoires in COVID-19. Profiled with immunoSEQ multiplex PCR; TCRdb holds only in-frame clones, not every one. The sample lists roughly 570,000 clones, about 89% occurring once. Sequences were obtained from peripheral blood. All receptors derive from a woman aged 45-65 years with COVID-19, enrolled during active disease. CDR3s leave out the opening cysteine and the closing phenylalanine or tryptophan. Not all rows give a size; the values are once, few, many and, for expanded clones, a class.

J: TRBJ1-4
V: TRBV11-2
size: NA
CDR3: ASSSRDRGEKLF

J: TRBJ1-2
V: TRBV7-9
size: NA
CDR3: ASSLQTGFYGYT

J: TRBJ2-1
V: TRBV3-1/TRBV3-2
size: NA
CDR3: ASSQASGGEQF

J: TRBJ1-2
V: TRBV29-1
size: NA
CDR3: SVVNRGEGYT

J: TRBJ2-3
V: TRBV29-1
size: NA
CDR3: SGRGGRADTQY

J: TRBJ2-6
V: TRBV7-9
size: NA
CDR3: ASSPRRGELSGANVLT

J: TRBJ1-2
V: TRBV28
size: few
CDR3: ASSPAGRIYGYT

J: TRBJ2-7
V: TRBV28
size: NA
CDR3: ASSRDRGLNEQY

J: TRBJ2-3
V: TRBV19
size: NA
CDR3: ATKQGVSTDTQY

J: TRBJ1-1
V: TRBV6-1
size: NA
CDR3: ASSELTATEAF

J: TRBJ1-4
V: TRBV6-6
size: NA
CDR3: ASSTEGEKEKLF

J: TRBJ2-3
V: TRBV5-1
size: NA
CDR3: ASSSLGGGGTDTQY

J: TRBJ2-4
V: TRBV19
size: NA
CDR3: ASTSSVAKNIQY

J: TRBJ1-4
V: TRBV30
size: once
CDR3: AWSGERTARGEKLF

J: TRBJ1-5
V: TRBV7-9
size: NA
CDR3: ASSHGSSGQPQH

J: TRBJ1-6
V: TRBV5-4
size: NA
CDR3: ASSQTGGPSPLH

J: TRBJ1-1
V: TRBV6-2/TRBV6-3
size: NA
CDR3: ASSSGARAF

J: TRBJ1-6
V: TRBV10-3
size: NA
CDR3: AISEQGTDNSPLH

J: TRBJ2-1
V: TRBV6-5
size: NA
CDR3: ASSLGQRYNEQF

J: TRBJ2-2
V: TRBV5-1
size: NA
CDR3: ASSLAGDTGELF

J: TRBJ1-3
V: TRBV6-2/TRBV6-3
size: NA
CDR3: ASSSGQGFRNTIY

J: TRBJ1-1
V: TRBV5-1
size: NA
CDR3: ASSTARDKNTEAF

J: TRBJ2-2
V: TRBV9
size: NA
CDR3: ASDRQGHNTGELF

J: TRBJ2-7
V: TRBV2
size: few
CDR3: ASRMTGDYEQY

J: TRBJ2-5
V: TRBV11-2
size: NA
CDR3: ASSYGLAGKAGTQY

J: TRBJ1-5
V: TRBV19
size: NA
CDR3: AWGTGLNQPQH

J: TRBJ2-7
V: TRBV11-2
size: NA
CDR3: ASSYDRAYEQY

J: TRBJ1-3
V: TRBV6-5
size: once
CDR3: ATSRRRTSGNTIY

J: TRBJ1-5
V: TRBV18
size: NA
CDR3: ASSPRTARYSNQPQH

J: TRBJ2-2
V: TRBV6-2/TRBV6-3
size: NA
CDR3: ASSRVGFTGELF

J: TRBJ2-3
V: TRBV28
size: NA
CDR3: ASSSGTGGTDTQY

J: TRBJ2-7
V: TRBV27
size: NA
CDR3: ASSPREGRDEQY

J: TRBJ2-5
V: TRBV5-1
size: few
CDR3: ASSLADRGTATQY

J: TRBJ1-6
V: TRBV5-6
size: NA
CDR3: ASSRKALLNSPLH

J: TRBJ2-1
V: TRBV5-4
size: once
CDR3: ASSSGTSGFGYNEQF

J: TRBJ2-7
V: TRBV6-4
size: NA
CDR3: ASSSLGTSGAYEQY

J: TRBJ1-1
V: TRBV27
size: NA
CDR3: ASSPATGYNTEAF

J: TRBJ2-7
V: TRBV11-2
size: NA
CDR3: ASSLAPPTRVLYEQY

J: TRBJ1-2
V: TRBV6-1
size: NA
CDR3: ASSEALGQAGYGYT

J: TRBJ1-2
V: TRBV24-1
size: NA
CDR3: ATSDWDRESYT

J: TRBJ2-3
V: TRBV7-8
size: NA
CDR3: ASSLVGLAGDTQY

J: TRBJ1-6
V: TRBV6-1
size: NA
CDR3: ASSEVIDSPLH

J: TRBJ2-1
V: TRBV7-8
size: NA
CDR3: ASSLTSSEQF

J: TRBJ2-1
V: TRBV19
size: NA
CDR3: ASSVTSGGHSSYNEQF

J: TRBJ1-3
V: TRBV6-1
size: NA
CDR3: ASSEVAIY